These T cell receptor beta chains were read from a single sample in a study of T cell repertoires in cytomegalovirus infection. These TCRs' antigens remain unknown. TCRdb redid the calling of the reads with MiXCR, one entry per CDR3 protein. The sample consists of about 160,000 distinct CDR3 sequences, about a fifth of them appearing once. This material consisted of CD8+ T cells from cultured PBMCs, taken from culture after CMV antigen stimulation. These receptors were obtained from a human donor in good health (CMV status not recorded). Some clones in this sample may be carry-over from other donors' samples. Both conserved end residues are trimmed from each CDR3. A D gene is named only where the DNA matches it firmly.

D gene	V gene	CDR3 length	J gene	CDR3 protein
.	TRBV9	13	TRBJ2-1	ASSVAGSGAREQF
.	TRBV10-2	11	TRBJ2-3	ASSALGPDTQY
.	TRBV19	12	TRBJ1-5	ASTYITGNQPQH
TRBD1	TRBV12-3/TRBV12-4	12	TRBJ1-6	ASTTGQTNSPLH
.	TRBV4-1	16	TRBJ2-5	ASSQVSVGRPYQETQY
TRBD1	TRBV7-8	14	TRBJ2-7	ASSFSGTGVSYEQY
.	TRBV12-3/TRBV12-4	12	TRBJ1-6	ASRRKQANSPLH
.	TRBV4-1	10	TRBJ1-4	ASSQGWEKLF
TRBD1	TRBV6-5	13	TRBJ1-1	ASTEGHRGNTEAF
.	TRBV19	10	TRBJ2-1	ASSYRYNEQF
.	TRBV7-9	14	TRBJ1-5	ASSSNRGASNQPQH
TRBD1	TRBV19	11	TRBJ2-3	ASDRGSTDTQY
TRBD2	TRBV4-3	15	TRBJ2-1	ASSQATLAETYNEQF
.	TRBV7-9	12	TRBJ1-2	ASSLGTTLYGYT
.	TRBV4-2	10	TRBJ1-1	ASSSQGPEAF
TRBD2	TRBV20-1	13	TRBJ2-5	SARDGQRGGETQY
TRBD1	TRBV4-1	13	TRBJ1-2	ASSHRQGVLYGYT
TRBD1	TRBV7-8	13	TRBJ1-5	ASSLLTGWGQPQH
.	TRBV7-9	15	TRBJ2-6	ASSLVLGVSGANVLT
TRBD1	TRBV7-9	13	TRBJ2-7	ASSRTDRGTYEQY